Included here is one TCR beta chain sequence, with context. The clone's antigen remains unknown. Base-call qualities are not available, and no considerably larger clone is one nucleotide away. The data were obtained in a study of blood T cells in healthy people across ages (dated by TCRdb to between 2014 and 2016). Turning to the overall study: In model experiments, template switching captured about one uniquely barcoded TCR beta cDNA molecule for every two T cells. To track age-related changes in TCR beta repertoire diversity, the study relied on deep sequencing normalized with unique cDNA molecular identifiers. Four age groups were formed from the donors: young (average 16 years), middle-aged (around 40), aged (about 62) and long-lived (approximately 80). The study analyzed two additional independent replicas of 1 million unique cDNA reads from the same blood draw for two donors, one aged 18 to 30 and one aged 80 or older. The investigation overall reported the following: Bulk unsorted PBMC profiling prevented conclusive comparison of naive and antigen-experienced compartments. The percentage of naive T cells measured by flow cytometry correlated strongly with observed TCR beta diversity. Compared with the aged group, the long-lived group had more naive CD4+ T cells, fewer expanded clones and increased TCR diversity, suggesting age selection. As age increased, observed TCR beta diversity per million T cells dropped in a roughly linear way, and a significant reduction was already evident by age about 40. Because the CMV infection status of the donors was unknown, age-related changes in expanded clonotypes may potentially have been confounded. Total diversity estimates from one million sequenced T cells were considered lower bounds and underestimates.

Libraries came from 5' RACE. The instrument was an Illumina HiSeq 2500. The second PCR ran for about 6 to 12 cycles and used a J-beta primer mix along with a sample-barcoded 5' primer. A template-switch 5' adaptor carrying 12 random nucleotides introduced a unique molecular identifier onto each TCR beta cDNA molecule. Each sample yielded at least 2.5 million CDR3-containing paired-end reads. First-strand cDNA was synthesized from all RNA with the Mint cDNA synthesis kit, primed by a TRBC-specific oligonucleotide. Following uracil-DNA glycosylase treatment, a first 18-cycle PCR with universal primers M1SS and BC2_uni_R was performed on all cDNA. The source study handled its data this way. For normalization, 1 million high-quality reads, each with a distinct molecular identifier, were randomly selected from each sample. Instead of being binned into consensus sequences, reads with shared molecular identifiers were discarded. MiTCR, run with a Q25 quality threshold and the strictest error-elimination algorithm, handled CDR3 identification, clonotype clustering and error correction. Lower-bound total TCR beta diversity was estimated with a nonparametric unseen species model using Euler transformation. Using fastp at Q25 and MiXCR, TCRdb reprocessed the public reads and kept productive beta chains. Every entry covers one CDR3 protein and lists the most common genes and DNA from its rows. TCRdb, rather than the study authors, made the V and J calls. Here the sample has some 760,000 distinct CDR3 sequences; about 25% occur a single time. The ten largest clones capture 9% to 9.5% of the sample.

Donors were a few dozen systemically healthy Caucasian individuals from Russia aged roughly 6 to 100 years. Each donor gave approximately 9.3 milliliters of peripheral blood, collected into EDTA-treated Vacutainer tubes. Ficoll-Paque density-gradient centrifugation was used to isolate PBMCs, with at least 7 million obtained per sample. Total RNA was extracted from PBMCs with Trizol reagent, with at least 6 micrograms obtained per sample. For every donor, an aliquot of PBMCs went through flow cytometry to measure the percentages of naive CD45RAhigh/CD27high T cells. CDR3 length: 12 amino acids, cysteine to phenylalanine. Of all the DNA, just the CDR3 is kept, 36 bases in frame from base 1. Relative to germline, V is 6 bases shorter and J is 3 bases shorter, with 9 bases between their ends. The same specimen was also included in a second study, on T cells of mothers and their children. Per the second study: Nine systemically healthy Caucasian individuals served as donors, namely three mothers together with their six children. cDNA synthesis used all of the extracted RNA, with approximately 1.4 ug of RNA in each 15 ul reaction. Sample barcodes and 2-4 random nucleotides were added via the M1S primer in the second PCR. Each mother yielded over 9.5 million TCR beta CDR3 reads and each child 2.5 million to 3 million reads. In both related and unrelated pairs, thymic selection shapes the output of TCR recombination in a similar way, with inherited differences having only a minor effect. Normalized repertoire overlap was always found to be slightly, but never significantly, higher in related mother-child pairs than in unrelated mother-child pairs. No persistent microchimeric T cell clones were found, with a detection sensitivity of 85 to 100 clones per million clonotypes. Deep NGS was used in the study to compare the TCR beta repertoires of mothers and children and to look for features that separate related mother-child pairs from unrelated individuals. Mothers averaged about 37 +/- 4 years of age and children averaged around 10 +/- 4 years. Libraries were sequenced on Illumina HiSeq 2000 with 100+100 nt paired-end reads after adapter ligation with NEBNext reagents. To prevent cross-contamination, the mother and child libraries were prepared a month apart and were sequenced in separate runs. For each donor, somewhere between 500,000 and 2,000,000 distinct TCR beta clonotypes were identified. Naive TCR beta clonotypes were estimated from low-frequency clonotypes matched to each donor's FACS-determined naive share, without sorting.

This sequence uses TRBV12-3 or TRBV12-4 and TRBJ2-7; no D segment can be confidently identified. The sequence came from a boy aged 5-17 years in good health. The sequenced sample was blood. Here the CDR3 is given as CASRVGLYEQYF. The sequenced DNA is TGTGCCAGCAGGGTAGGCCTCTACGAGCAGTACTTC.